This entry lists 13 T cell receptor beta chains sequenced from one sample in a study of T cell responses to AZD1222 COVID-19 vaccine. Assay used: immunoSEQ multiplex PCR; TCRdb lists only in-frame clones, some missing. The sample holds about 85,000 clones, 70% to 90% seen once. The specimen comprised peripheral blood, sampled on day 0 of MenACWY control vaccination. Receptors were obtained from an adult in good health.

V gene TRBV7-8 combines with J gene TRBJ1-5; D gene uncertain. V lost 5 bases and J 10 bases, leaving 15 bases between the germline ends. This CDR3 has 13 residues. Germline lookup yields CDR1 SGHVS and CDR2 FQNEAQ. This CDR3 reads CASSITGGRPQHF. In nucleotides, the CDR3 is TGTGCCAGCAGCATTACGGGAGGCAGACCCCAGCATTTT. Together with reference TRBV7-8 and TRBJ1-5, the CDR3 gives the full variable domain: GAGVSQSPRYKVAKRGQDVALRCDPISGHVSLFWYQQALGQGPEFLTYFQNEAQLDKSGLPSDRFFAERPEGSVSTLKIQRTQQEDSAVYLCASSITGGRPQHFGDGTRLSIL.

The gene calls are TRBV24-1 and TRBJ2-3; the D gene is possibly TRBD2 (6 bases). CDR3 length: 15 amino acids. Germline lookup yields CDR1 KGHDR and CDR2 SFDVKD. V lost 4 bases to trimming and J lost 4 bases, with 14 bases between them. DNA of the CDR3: TGTGCCACCAGTGACCGGGGTGGAGGGGCAGATACGCAGTATTTT. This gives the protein CATSDRGGGADTQYF.

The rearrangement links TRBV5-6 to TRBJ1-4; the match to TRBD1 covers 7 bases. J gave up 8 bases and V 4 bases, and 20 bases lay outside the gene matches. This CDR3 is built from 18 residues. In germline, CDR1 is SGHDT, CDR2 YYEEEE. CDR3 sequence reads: CASSHNRDVIQGYEKLFF. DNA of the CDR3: TGTGCCAGCAGCCATAACCGGGACGTTATACAGGGGTACGAAAAACTGTTTTTT.

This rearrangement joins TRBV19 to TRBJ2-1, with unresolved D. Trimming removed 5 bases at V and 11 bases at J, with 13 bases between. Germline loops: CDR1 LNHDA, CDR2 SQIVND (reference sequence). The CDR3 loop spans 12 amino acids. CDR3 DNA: TGTGCCAGTAGTTCCCGGAGTGTAAAGCAGTTCTTC. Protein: CASSSRSVKQFF.

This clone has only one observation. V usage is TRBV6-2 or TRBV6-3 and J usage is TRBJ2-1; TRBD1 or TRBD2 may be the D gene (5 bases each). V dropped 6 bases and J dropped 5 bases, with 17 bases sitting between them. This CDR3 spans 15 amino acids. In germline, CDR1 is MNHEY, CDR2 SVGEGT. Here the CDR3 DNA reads TGTGCCAGCAGCACAGCTCGGGGACGGAACAATGAGCAGTTCTTC. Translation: CASSTARGRNNEQFF.

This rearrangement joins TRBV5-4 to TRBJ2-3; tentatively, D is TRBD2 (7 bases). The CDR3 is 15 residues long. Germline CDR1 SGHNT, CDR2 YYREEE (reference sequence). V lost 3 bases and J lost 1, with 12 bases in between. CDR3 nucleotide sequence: TGTGCCAGCAGCTGGGAAGGGGGGGGCACAGATACGCAGTATTTT. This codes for CASSWEGGGTDTQYF.

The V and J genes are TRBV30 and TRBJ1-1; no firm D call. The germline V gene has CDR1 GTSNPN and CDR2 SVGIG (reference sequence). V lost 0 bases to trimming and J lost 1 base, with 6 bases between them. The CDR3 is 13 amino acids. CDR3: CAWSVQENTEAFF. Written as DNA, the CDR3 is TGTGCCTGGAGTGTTCAGGAGAACACTGAAGCTTTCTTT.

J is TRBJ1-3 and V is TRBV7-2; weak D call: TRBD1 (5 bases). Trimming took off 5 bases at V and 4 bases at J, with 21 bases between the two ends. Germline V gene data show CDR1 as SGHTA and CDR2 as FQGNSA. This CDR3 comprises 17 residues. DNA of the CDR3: TGTGCCAGCAGCCAAACCCCGACAGTCAGGGCCGGAAACACCATATATTTT. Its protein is CASSQTPTVRAGNTIYF. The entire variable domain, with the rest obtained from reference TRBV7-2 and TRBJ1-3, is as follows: GAGVSQSPSNKVTEKGKDVELRCDPISGHTALYWYRQSLGQGLEFLIYFQGNSAPDKSGLPSDRFSAERTGGSVSTLTIQRTQQEDSAVYLCASSQTPTVRAGNTIYFGEGSWLTVV.

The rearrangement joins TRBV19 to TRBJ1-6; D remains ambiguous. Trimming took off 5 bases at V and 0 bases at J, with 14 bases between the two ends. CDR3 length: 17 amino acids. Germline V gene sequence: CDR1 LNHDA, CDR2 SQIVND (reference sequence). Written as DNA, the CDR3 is TGTGCCAGTAGTCCCCTGGACGATCTCTCCTATAATTCACCCCTCCACTTT. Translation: CASSPLDDLSYNSPLHF.

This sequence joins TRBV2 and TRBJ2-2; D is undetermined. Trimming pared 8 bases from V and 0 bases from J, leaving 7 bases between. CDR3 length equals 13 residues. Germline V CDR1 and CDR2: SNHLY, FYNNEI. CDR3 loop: CASEAANTGELFF. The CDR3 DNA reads TGTGCCAGCGAGGCCGCGAACACCGGGGAGCTGTTTTTT. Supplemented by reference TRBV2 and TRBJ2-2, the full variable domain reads EPEVTQTPSHQVTQMGQEVILRCVPISNHLYFYWYRQILGQKVEFLVSFYNNEISEKSEIFDDQFSVERPDGSNFTLKIRSTKLEDSAMYFCASEAANTGELFFGEGSRLTVL.

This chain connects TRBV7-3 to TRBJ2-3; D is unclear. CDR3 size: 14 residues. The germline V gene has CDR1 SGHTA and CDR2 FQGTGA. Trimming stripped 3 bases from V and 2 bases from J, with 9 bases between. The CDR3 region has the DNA TGTGCCAGCAGCTTTGGTGCGGCCACAGATACGCAGTATTTT. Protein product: CASSFGAATDTQYF. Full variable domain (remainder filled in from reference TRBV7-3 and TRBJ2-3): GAGVSQTPSNKVTEKGKYVELRCDPISGHTALYWYRQSLGQGPEFLIYFQGTGAADDSGLPNDRFFAVRPEGSVSTLKIQRTERGDSAVYLCASSFGAATDTQYFGPGTRLTVL.

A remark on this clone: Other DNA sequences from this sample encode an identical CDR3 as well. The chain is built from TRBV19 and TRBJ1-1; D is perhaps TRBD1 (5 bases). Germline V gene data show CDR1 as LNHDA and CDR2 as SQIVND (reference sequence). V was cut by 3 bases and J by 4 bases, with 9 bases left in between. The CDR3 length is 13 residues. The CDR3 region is CASSIQGSTEAFF. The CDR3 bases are TGTGCCAGTAGTATCCAGGGATCCACTGAAGCTTTCTTT.

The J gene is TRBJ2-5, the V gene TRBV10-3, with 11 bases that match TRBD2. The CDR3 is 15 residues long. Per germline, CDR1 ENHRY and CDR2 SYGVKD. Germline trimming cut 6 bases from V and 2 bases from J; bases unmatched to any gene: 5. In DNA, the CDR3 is TGTGCCATCAGCCCGGGACTAGCGGCTCAAGAGACCCAGTACTTC. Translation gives CAISPGLAAQETQYF.